This T cell receptor (beta chain) was identified during a study of T cells in localized non-small cell lung cancer. Overall study results and limits: Clonality peaked in uninvolved adjacent lung rather than tumor. Researchers found a median approximately 55 of the top 100 tumor clones in adjacent lung.

To note about this clone: Its antigen is not known.

TCRdb's table, derived via immunoSEQ multiplex PCR, lists solely in-frame clones and lacks some. Of some 36,000 clones in the sample, about nine tenths were seen once. This material consisted of peripheral blood mononuclear cells, taken before any cancer treatment. This receptor was obtained from a male donor aged 60 or over with stage II lung adenocarcinoma.

As DNA, the CDR3 is TGTGCCATCAGGGGGGGAAGCTACGAGCAGTACTTC. It yields the protein CAIRGGSYEQYF. The chain links TRBV10-3 to TRBJ2-7, with D maybe TRBD2 (6 bases). Trimming removed 6 bases at V and 3 bases at J, with 9 bases between. This CDR3 spans 12 amino acids. Per germline, CDR1 ENHRY and CDR2 SYGVKD.